This TCR beta chain was retrieved from a study of T cells in Graves' hyperthyroidism and ophthalmopathy. General study points: Ophthalmopathy was told apart from stable hyperthyroidism by a 13 V-J model.

The investigators amplified TCR beta CDR3 regions from RNA transcripts. When the TCR CDR3 underwent first-round RT-PCR, the HTBI primer set was used. MiXCR, run by TCRdb on the multiplex PCR reads, gives a single entry per CDR3 protein. This table has approximately 270,000 distinct CDR3 sequences, approximately 15% appearing once. The V and J ends lost 5 bases and 5 bases respectively, with 15 bases between them. The CDR3 has 14 residues. In germline, CDR1 is MNHEY, CDR2 SMNVEV (reference sequence). Diagnosis of hyperthyroidism was new in patients aged 18 to 65, and its duration was under 2 months. Patients having uncontrolled infection, another autoimmune disease, pregnancy or lactation were not included. The source of the PBMCs was 8.5 to 10 ml of fresh peripheral blood. This clonotype was counted ten times or more. Antigen unknown.

Material for sequencing was blood. This TCR derives from a woman in her thirties or forties with Graves' hyperthyroidism that later progressed to Graves' ophthalmopathy. This chain joins TRBV27 and TRBJ1-1; no definite D call. In nucleotides, the CDR3 is TGTGCCAGCAGTCTCACCCCCCGAAGAACTGAAGCTTTCTTT. This codes for CASSLTPRRTEAFF.